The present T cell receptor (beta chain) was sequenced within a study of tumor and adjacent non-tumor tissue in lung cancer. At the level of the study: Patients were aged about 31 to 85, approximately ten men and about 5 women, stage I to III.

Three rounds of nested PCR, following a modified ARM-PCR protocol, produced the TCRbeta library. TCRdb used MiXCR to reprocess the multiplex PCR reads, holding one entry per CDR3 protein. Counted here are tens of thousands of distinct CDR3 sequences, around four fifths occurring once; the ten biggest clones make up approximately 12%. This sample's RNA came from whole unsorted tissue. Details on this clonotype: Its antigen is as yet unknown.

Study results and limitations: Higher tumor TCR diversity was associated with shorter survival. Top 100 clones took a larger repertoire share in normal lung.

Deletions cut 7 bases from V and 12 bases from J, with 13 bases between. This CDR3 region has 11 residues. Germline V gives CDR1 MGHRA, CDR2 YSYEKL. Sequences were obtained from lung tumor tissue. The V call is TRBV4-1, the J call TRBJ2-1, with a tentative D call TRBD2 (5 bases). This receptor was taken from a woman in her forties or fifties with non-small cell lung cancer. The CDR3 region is CASKTIGGQFF. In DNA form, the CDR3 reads TGCGCCAGCAAGACTATAGGTGGGCAGTTCTTC.